These T cell receptor beta chains were read from a single sample in a study of blood T cells in healthy people across ages. One entry per CDR3 protein results from TCRdb running MiXCR on the 5' RACE reads. The sample comprises about 1.4 million distinct CDR3 sequences, around 59% of which are singletons, and 5.5% to 8% rests with the top ten. The sample was blood. The receptors derive from a young man in good health. Each CDR3 is given with its conserved first and last residue. Fields, in order: D gene, clone size, J gene, V gene, CDR3 DNA, CDR3 protein. A D gene is named only where the DNA matches it firmly. Not every row has a clone size; where given, it reads once, few, many or a size class.

TRBD1,-,TRBJ1-2,TRBV10-3,TGTGCCATCAGTGAGACAGGGGGCAGGGATGGCTACACCTTC,CAISETGGRDGYTF
-,-,TRBJ2-7,TRBV20-1,TGCAGTGCTACTTCCGGACTCATAGAGGACTACGAGCAGTACTTC,CSATSGLIEDYEQYF
-,few,TRBJ2-7,TRBV27,TGTGCCAGCAGCTCGCCTCCAAGATACGAGCAGTACTTC,CASSSPPRYEQYF
-,-,TRBJ2-7,TRBV6-2/TRBV6-3,TGTGCCAGCAGTTCGGGACTCGGAACCTACGAGCAGTACTTC,CASSSGLGTYEQYF
TRBD1,-,TRBJ2-3,TRBV7-9,TGTGCCAGCAGTCCTGGGACAGTCTCTAGCACAGATACGCAGTATTTT,CASSPGTVSSTDTQYF
-,-,TRBJ1-2,TRBV27,TGTGCCAGCAGTCCCGGGGACATGGCCCATGGCTACACCTTC,CASSPGDMAHGYTF
TRBD2,few,TRBJ2-3,TRBV11-2,TGTGCCAGCAGCCTTGGGACTAGCGCGAGAGATACGCAGTATTTT,CASSLGTSARDTQYF
-,few,TRBJ2-1,TRBV20-1,TGCAGTGCTAACGACAGGTCTAGATACAATGAGCAGTTCTTC,CSANDRSRYNEQFF
-,-,TRBJ2-7,TRBV18,TGTGCCAGCTCACCTCGACCGGGACACTCCTACGAGCAGTACTTC,CASSPRPGHSYEQYF
-,-,TRBJ2-5,TRBV20-1,TGCAGTGCTAGGAGGGAGAGGATGGTAGAGACCCAGTACTTC,CSARRERMVETQYF
-,-,TRBJ2-7,TRBV5-1,TGCGCCAGCAGCCCCCGGTCATCCCGGACCTACGAGCAGTACTTC,CASSPRSSRTYEQYF
-,-,TRBJ2-7,TRBV20-1,TGCAGTGCTAGCCCACAGGAGCCGTCGTACGAGCAGTACTTC,CSASPQEPSYEQYF
TRBD1,-,TRBJ2-7,TRBV7-6,TGTGCCAGCAGCTTAACGGGACAGGGCCAAGAGCAGTACTTC,CASSLTGQGQEQYF
-,-,TRBJ2-3,TRBV20-1,TGCAGTGCTAGAGTCCATCCGGGGCAGTTGACGGATACGCAGTATTTT,CSARVHPGQLTDTQYF
TRBD2,-,TRBJ2-1,TRBV6-1,TGTGCCAGCACCACCCCGACTAGCGGGAGATACAATGAGCAGTTCTTC,CASTTPTSGRYNEQFF
-,few,TRBJ1-5,TRBV4-3,TGCGCCAGCAGCCAAGATCCAGGGTGGCAGCCCCAGCATTTT,CASSQDPGWQPQHF
TRBD2,-,TRBJ2-1,TRBV7-8,TGTGCCAGCAGCTTAATCTTGACTAGCAGCTACAATGAGCAGTTCTTC,CASSLILTSSYNEQFF
-,-,TRBJ2-2,TRBV10-3,TGTGCCATCAAAGGGGCCAGGGTGGGCACCGGGGAGCTGTTTTTT,CAIKGARVGTGELFF
-,-,TRBJ1-2,TRBV10-3,TGTGCCATCAGTGTTCGGGAGCCTGACTATGGCTACACCTTC,CAISVREPDYGYTF
-,once,TRBJ1-6,TRBV6-5,TGTGCCAGCAAGCCGGGTTTCGGTTCACCCCTCCACTTT,CASKPGFGSPLHF
-,few,TRBJ2-3,TRBV2,TGTGCCAGCAGTGAAAGCGTAGTAGGTACGCAGTATTTT,CASSESVVGTQYF
-,-,TRBJ2-1,TRBV3-1,TGTGCCAGCAGCCCCTTAATGGGTCTAAATGAGCAGTTCTTC,CASSPLMGLNEQFF
-,-,TRBJ2-5,TRBV12-3/TRBV12-4,TGTGCCAGCAGTAACCCGACGGGGGACGAAGAGACCCAGTACTTC,CASSNPTGDEETQYF
-,-,TRBJ2-7,TRBV18,TGTGCCAGCTCAAGGAGTGTCGCGGGTGAGCAGTACTTC,CASSRSVAGEQYF
-,once,TRBJ2-2,TRBV20-1,TGCAGTGCTGGAAGGACAGCCCGAGGGACCGGGGAGCTGTTTTTT,CSAGRTARGTGELFF
-,-,TRBJ2-5,TRBV29-1,TGCAGCGTCGGGGGCCGGACTAAAGGAGAGACCCAGTACTTC,CSVGGRTKGETQYF
-,few,TRBJ2-5,TRBV25-1,TGTGCCAGCAGTGAAGTCGGGAAAGGGGAGACCCAGTACTTC,CASSEVGKGETQYF
-,-,TRBJ1-2,TRBV5-1,TGCGCCAGCAGCTTGAACAGAGAATATGGCTACACCTTC,CASSLNREYGYTF